Shown below are 3 T cell receptor beta chains from a single sample sequenced in a study of cytomegalovirus exposure and HLA in healthy donors (TCRdb year 2017). Libraries were prepared through the immunoSEQ multiplex PCR assay. For the multiplex PCR, a mixture combining 60 forward primers for TCR Vbeta segments and 13 reverse primers for TCR Jbeta segments was used. Drawn from immuneACCESS, this table holds only the in-frame rearrangements with V and J called that TCRdb kept. Clones are partly lost; checked studies trace under half to an unresolved V gene and leave the rest unexplained. The sample profile shows about 210,000 clones; approximately 86% of them were found once. The ten largest make up around 0.31% of the sample. Source material: PBMCs. The origin of the receptors is a woman aged 25-40 years in good health and CMV-seronegative.

The chain is built from TRBV27 and TRBJ2-7; TRBD1 agrees at 8 bases. CDR1 MNHEY and CDR2 SMNVEV come from the germline V gene (reference sequence). V lost 8 bases, J lost 5 bases, and 8 bases stayed unmatched. The CDR3 sequence is 13 residues long. In DNA form, the CDR3 reads TGTGCCAGCGCGAACAGGGGGTTGGACGAGCAGTACTTC. It yields the protein CASANRGLDEQYF.

The V and J genes are TRBV19 and TRBJ2-2; no firm D call. V lost 5 bases and J 5 bases, leaving 6 bases between the germline ends. The CDR3 runs to 12 residues. In germline, CDR1 is LNHDA, CDR2 SQIVND (reference sequence). CDR3 coding DNA: TGTGCCAGTAGTTTTCTGACCGGGGAGCTGTTTTTT. Amino acid sequence: CASSFLTGELFF.

This clone was observed a single time. The identical CDR3 is also encoded by other nucleotide sequences in the sample. This sequence joins TRBV27 and TRBJ2-7; TRBD1 is a possible D gene (5 bases). Looked up from germline, CDR1 is MNHEY and CDR2 is SMNVEV (reference sequence). The V end lost 9 bases, the J end lost 3 bases, and 18 bases lay between the germline ends. This CDR3 has 14 amino acids. DNA for the CDR3: TGTGCCAGTTGGTCCACGGACAAACTCTACGAGCAGTACTTC. Translating gives CASWSTDKLYEQYF.